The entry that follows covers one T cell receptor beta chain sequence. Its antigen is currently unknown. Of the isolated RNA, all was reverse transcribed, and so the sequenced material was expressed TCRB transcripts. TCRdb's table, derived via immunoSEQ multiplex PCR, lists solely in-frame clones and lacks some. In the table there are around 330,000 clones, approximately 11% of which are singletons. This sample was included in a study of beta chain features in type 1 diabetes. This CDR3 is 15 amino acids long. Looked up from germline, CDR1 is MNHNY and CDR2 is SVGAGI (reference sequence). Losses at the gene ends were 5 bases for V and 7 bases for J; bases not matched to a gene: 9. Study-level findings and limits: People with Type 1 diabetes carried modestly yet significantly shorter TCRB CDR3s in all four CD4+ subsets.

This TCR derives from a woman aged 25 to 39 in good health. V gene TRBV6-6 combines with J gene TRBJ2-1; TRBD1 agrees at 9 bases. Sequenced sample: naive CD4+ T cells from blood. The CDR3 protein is CASSVVQGAQNEQFF. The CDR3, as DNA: TGTGCCAGCAGTGTAGTACAGGGGGCGCAGAATGAGCAGTTCTTC.